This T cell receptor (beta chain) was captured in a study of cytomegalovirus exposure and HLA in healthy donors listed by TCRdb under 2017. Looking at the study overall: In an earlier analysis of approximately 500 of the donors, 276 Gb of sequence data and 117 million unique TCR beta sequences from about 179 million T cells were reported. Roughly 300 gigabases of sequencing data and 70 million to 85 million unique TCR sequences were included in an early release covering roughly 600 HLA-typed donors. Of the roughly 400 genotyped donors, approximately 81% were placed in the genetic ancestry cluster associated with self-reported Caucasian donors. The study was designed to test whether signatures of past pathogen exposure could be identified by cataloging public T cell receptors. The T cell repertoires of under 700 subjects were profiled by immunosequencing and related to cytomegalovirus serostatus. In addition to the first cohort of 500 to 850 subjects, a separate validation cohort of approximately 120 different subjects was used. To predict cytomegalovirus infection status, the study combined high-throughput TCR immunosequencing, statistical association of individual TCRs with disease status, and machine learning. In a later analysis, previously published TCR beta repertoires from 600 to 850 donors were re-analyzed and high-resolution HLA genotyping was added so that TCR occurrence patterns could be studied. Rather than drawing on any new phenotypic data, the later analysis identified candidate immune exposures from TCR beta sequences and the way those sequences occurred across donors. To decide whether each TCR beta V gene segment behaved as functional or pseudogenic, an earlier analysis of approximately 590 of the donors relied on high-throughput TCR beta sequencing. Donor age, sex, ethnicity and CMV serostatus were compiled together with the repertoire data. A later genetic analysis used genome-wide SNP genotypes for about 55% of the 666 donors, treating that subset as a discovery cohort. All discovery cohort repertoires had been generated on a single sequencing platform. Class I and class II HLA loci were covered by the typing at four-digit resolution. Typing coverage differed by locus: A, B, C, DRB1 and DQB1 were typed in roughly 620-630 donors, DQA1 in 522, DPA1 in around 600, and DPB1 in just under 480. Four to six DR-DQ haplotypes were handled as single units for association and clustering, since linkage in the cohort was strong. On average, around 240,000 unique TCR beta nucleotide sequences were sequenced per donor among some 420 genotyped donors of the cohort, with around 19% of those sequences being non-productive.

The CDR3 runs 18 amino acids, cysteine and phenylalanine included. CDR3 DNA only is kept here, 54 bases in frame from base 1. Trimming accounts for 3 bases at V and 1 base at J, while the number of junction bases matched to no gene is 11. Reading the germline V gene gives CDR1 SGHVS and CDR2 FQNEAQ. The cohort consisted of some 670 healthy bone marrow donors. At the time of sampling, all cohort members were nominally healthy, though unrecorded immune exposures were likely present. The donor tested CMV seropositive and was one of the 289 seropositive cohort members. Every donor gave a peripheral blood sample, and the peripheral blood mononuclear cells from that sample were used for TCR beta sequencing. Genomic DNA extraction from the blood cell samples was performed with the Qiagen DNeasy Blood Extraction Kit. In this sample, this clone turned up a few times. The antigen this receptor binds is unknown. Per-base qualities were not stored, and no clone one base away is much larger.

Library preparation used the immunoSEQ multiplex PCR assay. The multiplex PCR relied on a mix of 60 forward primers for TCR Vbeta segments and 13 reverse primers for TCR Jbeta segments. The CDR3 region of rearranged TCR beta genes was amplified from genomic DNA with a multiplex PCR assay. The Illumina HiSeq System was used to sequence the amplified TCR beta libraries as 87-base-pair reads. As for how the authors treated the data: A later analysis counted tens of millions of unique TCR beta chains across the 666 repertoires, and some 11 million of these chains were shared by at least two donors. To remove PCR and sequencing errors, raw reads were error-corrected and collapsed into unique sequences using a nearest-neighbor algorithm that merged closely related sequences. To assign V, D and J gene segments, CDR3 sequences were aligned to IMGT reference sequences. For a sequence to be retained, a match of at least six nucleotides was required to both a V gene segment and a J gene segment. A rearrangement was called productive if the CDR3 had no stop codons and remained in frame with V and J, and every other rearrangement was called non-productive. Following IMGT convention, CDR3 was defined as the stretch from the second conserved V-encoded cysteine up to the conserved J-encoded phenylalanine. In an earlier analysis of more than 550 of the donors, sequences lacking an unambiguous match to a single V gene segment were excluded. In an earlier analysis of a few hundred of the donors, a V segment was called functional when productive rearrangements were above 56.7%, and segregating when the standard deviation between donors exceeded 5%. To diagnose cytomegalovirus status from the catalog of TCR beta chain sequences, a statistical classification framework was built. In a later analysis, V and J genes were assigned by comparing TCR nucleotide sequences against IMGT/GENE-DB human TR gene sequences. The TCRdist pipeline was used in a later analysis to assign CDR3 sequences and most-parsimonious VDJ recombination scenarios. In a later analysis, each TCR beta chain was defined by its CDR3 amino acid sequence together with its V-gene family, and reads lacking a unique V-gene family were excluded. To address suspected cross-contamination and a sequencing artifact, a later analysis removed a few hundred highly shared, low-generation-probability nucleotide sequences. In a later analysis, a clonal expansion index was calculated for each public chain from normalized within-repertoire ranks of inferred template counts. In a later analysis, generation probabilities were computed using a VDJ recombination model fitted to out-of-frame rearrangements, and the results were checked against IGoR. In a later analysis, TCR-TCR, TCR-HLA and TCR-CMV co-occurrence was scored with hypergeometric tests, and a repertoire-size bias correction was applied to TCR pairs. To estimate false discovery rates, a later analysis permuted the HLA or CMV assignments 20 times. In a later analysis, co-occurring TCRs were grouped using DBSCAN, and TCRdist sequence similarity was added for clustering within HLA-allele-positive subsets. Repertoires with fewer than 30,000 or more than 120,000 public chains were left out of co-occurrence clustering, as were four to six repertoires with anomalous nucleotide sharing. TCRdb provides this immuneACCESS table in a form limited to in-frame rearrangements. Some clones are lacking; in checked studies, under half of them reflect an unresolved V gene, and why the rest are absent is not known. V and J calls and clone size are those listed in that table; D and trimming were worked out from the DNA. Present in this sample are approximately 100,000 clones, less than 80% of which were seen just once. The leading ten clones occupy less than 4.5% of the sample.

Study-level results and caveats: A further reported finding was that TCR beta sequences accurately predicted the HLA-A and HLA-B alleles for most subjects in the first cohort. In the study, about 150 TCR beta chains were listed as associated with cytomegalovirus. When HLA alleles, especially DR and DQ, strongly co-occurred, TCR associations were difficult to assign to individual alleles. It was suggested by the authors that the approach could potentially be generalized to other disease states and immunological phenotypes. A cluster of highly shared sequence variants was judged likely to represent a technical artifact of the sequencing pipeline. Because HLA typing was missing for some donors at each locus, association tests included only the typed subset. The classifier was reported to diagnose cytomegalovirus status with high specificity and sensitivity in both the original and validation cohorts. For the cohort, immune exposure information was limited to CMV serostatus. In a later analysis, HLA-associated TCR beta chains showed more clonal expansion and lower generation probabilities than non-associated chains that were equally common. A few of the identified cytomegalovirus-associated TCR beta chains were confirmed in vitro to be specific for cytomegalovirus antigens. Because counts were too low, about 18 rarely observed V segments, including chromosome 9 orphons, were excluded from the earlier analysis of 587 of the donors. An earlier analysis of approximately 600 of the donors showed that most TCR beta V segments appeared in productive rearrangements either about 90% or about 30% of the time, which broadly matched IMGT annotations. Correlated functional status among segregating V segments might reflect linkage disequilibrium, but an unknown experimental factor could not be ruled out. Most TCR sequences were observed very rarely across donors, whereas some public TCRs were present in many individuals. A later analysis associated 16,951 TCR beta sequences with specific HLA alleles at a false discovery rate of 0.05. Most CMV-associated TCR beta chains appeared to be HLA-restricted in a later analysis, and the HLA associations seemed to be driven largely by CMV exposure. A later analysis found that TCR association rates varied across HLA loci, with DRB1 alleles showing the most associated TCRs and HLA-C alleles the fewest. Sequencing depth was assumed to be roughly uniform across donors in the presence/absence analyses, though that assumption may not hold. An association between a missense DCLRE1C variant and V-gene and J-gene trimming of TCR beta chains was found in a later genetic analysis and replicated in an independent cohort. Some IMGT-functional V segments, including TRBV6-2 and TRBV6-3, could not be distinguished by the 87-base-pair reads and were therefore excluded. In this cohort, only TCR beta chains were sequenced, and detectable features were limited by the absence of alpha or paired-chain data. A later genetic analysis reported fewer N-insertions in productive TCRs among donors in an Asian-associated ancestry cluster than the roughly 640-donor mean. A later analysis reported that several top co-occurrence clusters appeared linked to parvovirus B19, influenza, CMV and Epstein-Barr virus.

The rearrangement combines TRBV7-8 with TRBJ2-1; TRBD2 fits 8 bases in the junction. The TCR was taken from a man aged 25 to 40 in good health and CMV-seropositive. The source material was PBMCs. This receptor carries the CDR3 CASSFLVAGPKSYNEQFF. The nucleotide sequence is TGTGCCAGCAGCTTCTTGGTAGCGGGGCCAAAATCCTACAATGAGCAGTTCTTC.